The 21 T cell receptor beta chains given below trace back to one sample, sequenced in a study of CD8+CD57+ T cells in acquired aplastic anemia. The patients chosen for sequencing had shown expansion of CD8+CD57+ cells (detected by flow cytometry). Genomic DNA, the template, was used for profiling of the TCR beta VDJ and CDR3. MiXCR, run by TCRdb on the reads, gives a single entry per CDR3 protein. This sample has about half a million distinct CDR3 sequences, with around 30% found just once. Sequencing input: sorted CD4+, CD8+, or CD8+CD57+ T cells (not recorded which) from PBMCs. These receptors were taken from a human donor with aplastic anemia.

This clonotype has a count of ten or more. The V gene is TRBV25-1, the J gene TRBJ1-1, with a tentative D call TRBD1 (6 bases). Between the trimmed V and J ends, which lost 6 bases and 2 bases, there was a span of 13 bases. This CDR3 comprises 14 residues. Germline V gene lookup returns CDR1 MGHDK and CDR2 SYGVNS. CDR3 residues: CASSPPGQNTEAFF. In DNA, the CDR3 is TGTGCCAGCAGCCCCCCGGGACAAAACACTGAAGCTTTCTTT.

V and J are TRBV20-1 and TRBJ1-4, with 8 nucleotides matching TRBD1. CDR3 length: 14 residues. Germline V gives CDR1 DFQATT, CDR2 SNEGSKA (reference sequence). V was clipped by 0 bases and J by 10 bases; unmatched bases: 7. DNA of the CDR3: TGCAGTGCTAGAGATCGGCAGGGGGCCGGAAAACTGTTTTTT. It is translated as CSARDRQGAGKLFF.

The rearrangement joins TRBV14 to TRBJ2-1, with 12 bases identical to TRBD2. Germline V gene data show CDR1 as SGHDN and CDR2 as FVKESK. CDR3 size: 16 residues. The V and J ends lost 0 bases and 9 bases, in that order; junction bases with no gene match: 6. DNA for the CDR3: TGTGCCAGCAGCCAAGATCTAGCGGGAGGGTTCAGTGAGCAGTTCTTC. This translates into CASSQDLAGGFSEQFF.

V is TRBV6-1 and J is TRBJ1-5; D is uncertain. The CDR3 consists of 13 residues. Trimming took 0 bases from V and 7 from J, leaving 7 bases between them. Per germline, CDR1 MNHNS and CDR2 SASEGT. CDR3 sequence: CASSEAREQPQHF. In DNA, the CDR3 is TGTGCCAGCAGTGAAGCCCGGGAACAGCCCCAGCATTTT.

This clonotype was found many times. This chain links TRBV2 with TRBJ1-4; 7 bases align to TRBD1. Germline CDR1 is SNHLY and CDR2 is FYNNEI. V was clipped by 6 bases and J by 4 bases; unmatched bases: 8. The CDR3 consists of 15 residues. Here the CDR3 DNA reads TGTGCCAGCAGACCATCGGGACAGTATAATGAAAAACTGTTTTTT. This sequence encodes CASRPSGQYNEKLFF.

The chain uses TRBV15 and TRBJ2-7, with 7 bases aligning to TRBD2. The CDR3 covers 15 residues. Germline CDR1 is LNHNV and CDR2 is YYDKDF (reference sequence). V shed 1 base and J 0 bases; nucleotides not matched to a gene: 3. CDR3 nucleotides: TGTGCCACCAGCAGAGGGGGGGGTAGCTCCTACGAGCAGTACTTC. It yields the protein CATSRGGGSSYEQYF.

This clonotype came up many times. The CDR3 bases are TGTGCCATCAGCCCCACAGGGGTGGGCACTGAAGCTTTCTTT. Protein sequence: CAISPTGVGTEAFF. This chain links TRBV10-3 with TRBJ1-1; 7 bases agree with TRBD1. In germline, CDR1 is ENHRY, CDR2 SYGVKD. V was pared by 6 bases and J by 4 bases, with 8 bases of the junction left unmatched. There are 14 residues in the CDR3.

The chain combines TRBV5-1 with TRBJ2-5, with D perhaps TRBD1 or TRBD2 (5 bases each). This CDR3 is built from 15 residues. Trimming stripped 4 bases from V and 5 bases from J, with 18 bases between. CDR1 is SGHRS, CDR2 YFSETQ, per germline. The CDR3 DNA reads TGCGCCAGCAGCGACGGGTCCCCAGAGGGGGAGACCCAGTACTTC. Its protein product is CASSDGSPEGETQYF. Using reference TRBV5-1 and TRBJ2-5 for the parts outside the CDR3, the full variable domain is KAGVTQTPRYLIKTRGQQVTLSCSPISGHRSVSWYQQTPGQGLQFLFEYFSETQRNKGNFPGRFSGRQFSNSRSEMNVSTLELGDSALYLCASSDGSPEGETQYFGPGTRLLVL.

At least ten counts were recorded for this clonotype. V gene TRBV19 combines with J gene TRBJ1-2, with no clear D. From germline, CDR1 is LNHDA and CDR2 SQIVND (reference sequence). The length of the CDR3 is 16 residues. V dropped 4 bases and J dropped 4 bases, with 19 bases sitting between them. CDR3: CASSTLPEGMSYGYTF. The CDR3 region has the DNA TGTGCCAGTAGTACCTTACCTGAAGGGATGAGCTATGGCTACACCTTC.

This clonotype was seen a handful of times. V and J are TRBV9 and TRBJ2-1, with 9 bases matching TRBD1. The CDR3 contains 16 residues. The V gene's germline CDR1 is SGDLS and CDR2 YYNGEE. V shed 3 bases, J shed 4 bases, and the junction held 8 bases outside the gene matches. This chain's CDR3 is CASSAGGDRVYNEQFF. CDR3 DNA sequence: TGTGCCAGCAGCGCAGGTGGGGACAGGGTTTACAATGAGCAGTTCTTC.

Ten or more counts support this clonotype. The chain recombines TRBV5-6 with TRBJ1-2, with 10 bases matching TRBD1. The CDR3 runs 13 residues. Germline-derived CDR1 and CDR2 are SGHDT and YYEEEE. The V gene end was trimmed by 4 bases and the J gene end by 9 bases; junction bases not matched to a gene: 6. In DNA, the CDR3 is TGTGCCAGCAGCCCCGGGACAGGGGAGAGCTACACCTTC. Protein product: CASSPGTGESYTF.

In regard to this clonotype: A junction boundary mismatches the germline segment, possibly from a read error. The chain employs TRBV12-3 or TRBV12-4 and TRBJ1-2; no clear D. The CDR3 runs 14 residues. Here the CDR3 reads CASSLGRTDYGYTF. The CDR3 region has the DNA TGTGCCAGCAGCTTAGGAAGGACCGACTATGGCTACACCTTC.

This clonotype has only a few counts. This chain joins TRBV30 and TRBJ2-6; possibly TRBD1 or TRBD2 for D (6 bases each). V was cut by 3 bases and J by 2 bases, with 11 bases left in between. The V gene's germline CDR1 is GTSNPN and CDR2 SVGIG (reference sequence). The length of the CDR3 is 15 residues. The CDR3 DNA reads as TGTGCCTGGAGCGAGGGGGGCGCTGGGGCCAACGTCCTGACTTTC. Translating it yields CAWSEGGAGANVLTF.

The J gene is TRBJ2-7, the V gene TRBV7-2; D possibly corresponds to TRBD1 (6 bases). The V and J ends lost 5 bases and 2 bases respectively, with 13 bases between them. Germline V gene data show CDR1 as SGHTA and CDR2 as FQGNSA. CDR3 length equals 14 residues. Written as DNA, the CDR3 is TGTGCCAGCAGCCAATTGGGGGCGGCCTACGAGCAGTACTTC. Its protein is CASSQLGAAYEQYF.

J is TRBJ1-6 and V is TRBV6-4; D unclear. Germline CDR1 is MRHNA and CDR2 is SNTAGT. V was cut by 4 bases and J by 0 bases, with 7 bases left in between. CDR3 length: 15 residues. Here the CDR3 reads CASSVDGSYNSPLHF. The CDR3 nucleotides read TGTGCCAGCAGTGTTGACGGCTCCTATAATTCACCCCTCCACTTT.

The chain joins TRBV5-1 to TRBJ2-7, with 7 bases aligning to TRBD2. The germline V gene has CDR1 SGHRS and CDR2 YFSETQ. This CDR3 contains 16 residues. V dropped 4 bases and J dropped 1; count of bases not matched to a gene: 11. The CDR3 protein is CASSPYVGEGSYEQYF. For the CDR3, the DNA is TGCGCCAGCAGCCCTTATGTTGGGGAGGGATCCTACGAGCAGTACTTC.

There are many counts of this clonotype. This chain uses TRBV19 with TRBJ2-5; perhaps TRBD2 as D (6 bases). This CDR3 region has 15 residues. CDR1 and CDR2 from the germline V gene are LNHDA and SQIVND (reference sequence). Deletions cut 3 bases from V and 0 bases from J, with 11 bases between. CDR3 sequence: CASSIVAGNQETQYF. CDR3 coding DNA: TGTGCCAGTAGTATCGTTGCGGGAAACCAAGAGACCCAGTACTTC.

This clonotype has only one observation. This may stem from a read error, because a much larger clone lies one nucleotide away. The gene calls are TRBV19 and TRBJ2-2; possible D gene TRBD2, 6 bases. This CDR3 has 15 amino acids. Germline V CDR1 and CDR2: LNHDA, SQIVND (reference sequence). In nucleotides, the CDR3 is TGTGCCAGTGCCACTGGTGGCCTGAACACCGGGGGGCTGTTTTTT. Translation gives CASATGGLNTGGLFF.

The CDR3 reads CASSLGQADTQYF. The CDR3 nucleotides are TGCGCCAGCAGCTTGGGACAGGCAGATACGCAGTATTTT. The rearrangement uses TRBV5-1 and TRBJ2-3; D is perhaps TRBD1 (6 bases). Germline V gene data show CDR1 as SGHRS and CDR2 as YFSETQ. Between the trimmed V and J ends, which lost 0 bases and 4 bases, there was a span of 6 bases. The CDR3 covers 13 residues.

This clonotype was picked up many times. The rearrangement uses TRBV29-1 and TRBJ1-1, with D unclear. Per the germline V gene, CDR1 is SQVTM and CDR2 is ANQGSEA. This CDR3 region has 13 residues. Between the trimmed V and J ends, which lost 1 base and 3 bases, there was a span of 9 bases. CDR3 loop: CSVEVGSYTEAFF. For the CDR3, the DNA is TGCAGCGTTGAAGTCGGTTCGTACACTGAAGCTTTCTTT.

The chain is built from TRBV20-1 and TRBJ2-7, with 11 bases identical to TRBD1. Looked up from germline, CDR1 is DFQATT and CDR2 is SNEGSKA (reference sequence). Trimming removed 3 bases from V and 5 bases from J; junction bases left unmatched: 3. The CDR3 is made up of 13 amino acids. The CDR3 bases are TGCAGTGCTAGCCGGACAGGGGGCGACGAGCAGTACTTC. It specifies CSASRTGGDEQYF.